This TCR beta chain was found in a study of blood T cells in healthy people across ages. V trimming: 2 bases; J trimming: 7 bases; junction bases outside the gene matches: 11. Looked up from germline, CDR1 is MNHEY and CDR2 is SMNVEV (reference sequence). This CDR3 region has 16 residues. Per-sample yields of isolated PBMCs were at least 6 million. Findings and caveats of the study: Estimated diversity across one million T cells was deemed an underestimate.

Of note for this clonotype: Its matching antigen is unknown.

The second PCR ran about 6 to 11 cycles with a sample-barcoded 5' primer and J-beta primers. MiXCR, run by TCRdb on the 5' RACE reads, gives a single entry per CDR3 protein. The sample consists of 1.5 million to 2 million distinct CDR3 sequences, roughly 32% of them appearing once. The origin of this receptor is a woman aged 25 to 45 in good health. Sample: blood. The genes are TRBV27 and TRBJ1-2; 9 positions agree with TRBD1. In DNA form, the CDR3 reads TGTGCCAGCAGTTTAGTTTGGGTACAGGGGGCGATTGGCTACACCTTC. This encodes CASSLVWVQGAIGYTF.